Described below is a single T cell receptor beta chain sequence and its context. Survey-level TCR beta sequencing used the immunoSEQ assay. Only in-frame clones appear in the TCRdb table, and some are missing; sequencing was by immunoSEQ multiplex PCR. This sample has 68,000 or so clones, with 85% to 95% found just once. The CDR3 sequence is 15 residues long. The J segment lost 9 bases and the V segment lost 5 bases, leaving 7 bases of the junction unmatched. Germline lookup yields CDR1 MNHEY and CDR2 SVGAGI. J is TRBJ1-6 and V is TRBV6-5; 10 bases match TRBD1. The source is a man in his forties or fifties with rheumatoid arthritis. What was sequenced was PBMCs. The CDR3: CASSLNRDRGSPLHF. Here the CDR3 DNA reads TGTGCCAGCAGTCTGAACCGGGACAGGGGTTCACCCCTCCACTTT.